The 22 T cell receptor beta chains below come from one sample, sequenced in a study of CD8 T cells in Susac syndrome. Reverse transcription used roughly 0.5 to 1 ug RNA and random hexamers. Each CDR3 protein gets one entry after TCRdb re-called the immunoSEQ multiplex PCR reads with MiXCR. The sample holds approximately 70,000 distinct CDR3 sequences, 95% to 96% seen once. The sequenced material came from CD4+ T cells from PBMCs. These receptors all stem from a human donor with multiple sclerosis.

This clonotype has just one count. The chain joins TRBV7-8 to TRBJ1-4; no reliable D call. Germline V gene sequence: CDR1 SGHVS, CDR2 FQNEAQ. V lost 0 bases, J lost 7 bases, and 12 bases lay in between. The CDR3 sequence is 15 residues long. For the CDR3, the DNA is TGTGCCAGCAGCTTAGCTTCGAGGGTTGGTGAAAAACTGTTTTTT. It encodes CASSLASRVGEKLFF.

The chain carries TRBV29-1 and TRBJ1-4, with 10 bases lining up with TRBD1. Trimming cost V 6 bases and J 3 bases; bases outside gene matches: 7. The CDR3 extends over 15 amino acids. Germline V gene lookup returns CDR1 SQVTM and CDR2 ANQGSEA. CDR3 protein: CSVTDRGAPNEKLFF. The DNA for the CDR3 is TGCAGCGTCACGGACAGGGGGGCACCTAATGAAAAACTGTTTTTT.

The chain recombines TRBV7-9 with TRBJ2-7, with D possibly TRBD1 on 5 matching bases. Per the germline V gene, CDR1 is SEHNR and CDR2 is FQNEAQ (reference sequence). The CDR3 is 13 amino acids. Deletions cut 5 bases from V and 5 bases from J, with 13 bases between. The CDR3 nucleotides are TGTGCCAGCAGCCCAGTGGCAGGGAACGAGCAGTACTTC. Its protein is CASSPVAGNEQYF.

The V gene is TRBV13, the J gene TRBJ2-7; 10 nucleotides line up with TRBD1. CDR3 length: 16 residues. With 0 bases clipped from V and 3 bases from J, the junction kept 5 bases outside the gene matches. Germline V gene data show CDR1 as PRHDT and CDR2 as FYEKMQ (reference sequence). The CDR3 protein is CASSLGGQGTLYEQYF. DNA for the CDR3: TGTGCCAGCAGCTTAGGGGGACAGGGGACGCTCTACGAGCAGTACTTC.

This chain links TRBV5-6 with TRBJ2-7; D perhaps matches TRBD1 (6 bases). This CDR3 contains 15 residues. With 0 bases removed from V and 1 base from J, the gap between germline ends came to 11 bases. CDR1 and CDR2 from the germline V gene are SGHDT and YYEEEE. The CDR3 loop reads CASSLVGAASYEQYF. The CDR3 DNA reads TGTGCCAGCAGCTTGGTGGGGGCGGCGTCCTACGAGCAGTACTTC.

This chain links TRBV10-3 with TRBJ1-2, with 10 nucleotides matching TRBD1. This CDR3 is built from 15 residues. Germline CDR1 is ENHRY and CDR2 is SYGVKD. V gave up 0 bases and J gave up 4 bases; unmatched junction bases: 2. The DNA of the CDR3 is TGTGCCATCAGTGAGTCGGACAGGGGGGGCTATGGCTACACCTTC. Encoded protein: CAISESDRGGYGYTF.

This chain links TRBV6-5 with TRBJ2-7; 7 bases match TRBD1. V dropped 5 bases and J dropped 2; count of bases not matched to a gene: 6. The V gene's germline CDR1 is MNHEY and CDR2 SVGAGI. CDR3 size: 14 residues. The CDR3, as DNA: TGTGCCAGCAGTCGGACAGGCCGAACCTACGAGCAGTACTTC. Amino acids: CASSRTGRTYEQYF.

The chain recombines TRBV20-1 with TRBJ2-5; 9 bases line up with TRBD1. Germline loops: CDR1 DFQATT, CDR2 SNEGSKA (reference sequence). J gave up 5 bases and V 5 bases, and 6 bases lay outside the gene matches. The CDR3 totals 13 residues. Here the CDR3 DNA reads TGCAGTGCTTGCGGACAGGGGTGCGAGACCCAGTACTTC. The encoded protein is CSACGQGCETQYF.

This chain joins TRBV30 and TRBJ1-2; no firm D call. Germline CDR1 reads GTSNPN; CDR2 reads SVGIG (reference sequence). Trimming cost V 0 bases and J 5 bases, with 7 bases left between them. The CDR3 consists of 12 residues. The CDR3 region has the DNA TGTGCCTGGAGTGTACGCGTGTATGGCTACACCTTC. Encoded protein: CAWSVRVYGYTF.

This chain joins TRBV12-3 or TRBV12-4 and TRBJ2-7, with D unresolved. CDR3 length equals 11 residues. Trimming took 6 bases from V and 6 from J, leaving 9 bases between them. As DNA, the CDR3 is TGTGCCAGCAGCGTCGCCATCGAGCAGTACTTC. As protein: CASSVAIEQYF.

The rearrangement joins TRBV5-1 to TRBJ2-5; weak D call: TRBD1 (6 bases). V shed 0 bases and J shed 2 bases, with 11 bases lying between them. Germline assignment: CDR1 SGHRS and CDR2 YFSETQ. The CDR3 has 15 residues. CDR3 protein: CASSLGSRGQETQYF. In DNA form, the CDR3 reads TGCGCCAGCAGCTTGGGAAGCAGGGGTCAAGAGACCCAGTACTTC.

V and J are TRBV3-1 and TRBJ2-1, with a possible D match to TRBD2 (6 bases). From germline, CDR1 is LGHDT and CDR2 YNNKEL (reference sequence). CDR3 length: 17 amino acids. Between the trimmed V and J ends, which lost 4 bases and 6 bases, there was a span of 22 bases. CDR3: CASSRTLTSRERNEQFF. DNA for the CDR3: TGTGCCAGCAGCCGAACGCTGACAAGCCGGGAGCGCAATGAGCAGTTCTTC.

The rearrangement joins TRBV6-9 to TRBJ1-1; D not resolved. Trimming took 5 bases from V and 0 from J, leaving 7 bases between them. The V gene's germline CDR1 is MNHGY and CDR2 SVAAGI. This CDR3 has 13 residues. The CDR3 reads CASSEVMNTEAFF. The CDR3, as DNA: TGTGCCAGCAGTGAAGTTATGAACACTGAAGCTTTCTTT.

V and J are TRBV12-3 or TRBV12-4 and TRBJ1-1; D unresolved. V lost 2 bases and J 1 base, leaving 5 bases between the germline ends. The CDR3 is 13 amino acids. The CDR3 DNA reads TGTGCCAGCAGTTTAACCACGAACACTGAAGCTTTCTTT. It specifies CASSLTTNTEAFF.

J is TRBJ2-5 and V is TRBV9; D could derive from TRBD1 or TRBD2 (5 bases each). The CDR3 totals 16 residues. With 4 bases removed from V and 7 bases from J, the gap between germline ends came to 23 bases. In germline, CDR1 is SGDLS, CDR2 YYNGEE. The CDR3 is CASSPYLPGPGGTQYF. DNA of the CDR3: TGTGCCAGCAGCCCCTACCTCCCGGGACCCGGCGGGACCCAGTACTTC.

This chain joins TRBV4-2 and TRBJ1-5, with D possibly matching TRBD1 (6 bases). The germline V gene encodes CDR1 LGHNA and CDR2 YNFKEQ. CDR3 size: 15 residues. V dropped 7 bases and J dropped 5 bases, with 18 bases sitting between them. The CDR3 DNA reads as TGTGCCAGCAACCCAGGAGGGGGGAAACATCAGCCCCAGCATTTT. Amino acid sequence: CASNPGGGKHQPQHF.

The CDR3 sequence is CASSPGRWSTDTQYF. DNA for the CDR3: TGTGCCAGCTCACCGGGTCGGTGGAGCACAGATACGCAGTATTTT. The rearrangement links TRBV18 to TRBJ2-3; no definite D call. CDR1 KGHSH and CDR2 LQKENI come from the germline V gene. This CDR3 is built from 15 residues. The V and J ends lost 3 bases and 0 bases respectively, with 10 bases between them.

Here the CDR3 reads CASRETSGTYEQYF. The CDR3 DNA follows: TGTGCCAGCAGAGAGACTAGCGGGACCTACGAGCAGTACTTC. This chain joins TRBV28 and TRBJ2-7; the match to TRBD2 covers 11 bases. V lost 6 bases and J lost 2; bases outside the gene matches: 3. CDR1 and CDR2 from the germline V gene are MDHEN and SYDVKM. This CDR3 is 14 amino acids long.

This clonotype was detected only once. The rearrangement uses TRBV7-2 and TRBJ1-1, with TRBD1 as a possible D gene (6 bases). The germline V gene encodes CDR1 SGHTA and CDR2 FQGNSA. This CDR3 comprises 14 residues. V dropped 5 bases and J dropped 6 bases, with 16 bases sitting between them. The CDR3: CASSPEGGWAEAFF. The DNA for the CDR3 is TGTGCCAGCAGCCCGGAAGGGGGATGGGCTGAAGCTTTCTTT.

This clonotype was counted a single time. The genes are TRBV21-1 and TRBJ1-2; TRBD1, as called in the table, went unchecked against the DNA. TRBV21-1 counts as a pseudogene. This CDR3 contains 16 residues. The CDR3 here is CASSKALCGTFYGYTF. The CDR3 bases are TGTGCCAGCAGCAAAGCGCTTTGCGGGACATTCTATGGCTACACCTTC.

This chain connects TRBV28 to TRBJ1-5, with 8 bases aligning to TRBD1. CDR1 is MDHEN, CDR2 SYDVKM, per germline. The CDR3 is 14 residues long. The V segment lost 7 bases and the J segment 7 bases; nucleotides outside the gene matches: 9. The CDR3 protein is CASTFLQGEQPQHF. Here the CDR3 DNA reads TGTGCCAGCACCTTCTTACAGGGGGAACAGCCCCAGCATTTT.

The chain recombines TRBV7-9 with TRBJ2-1, with no clear D. This CDR3 has 14 amino acids. The germline gives CDR1 SEHNR, CDR2 FQNEAQ (reference sequence). Trimming left V 5 bases short and J 4 bases short, with 12 bases between. The CDR3 nucleotides are TGTGCCAGCAGCGGAAGTTGGGGTTACAATGAGCAGTTCTTC. Its protein is CASSGSWGYNEQFF. The whole variable domain, filled in from reference TRBV7-9 and TRBJ2-1, reads DTGVSQNPRHKITKRGQNVTFRCDPISEHNRLYWYRQTLGQGPEFLTYFQNEAQLEKSRLLSDRFSAERPKGSFSTLEIQRTEQGDSAMYLCASSGSWGYNEQFFGPGTRLTVL.